These 32 T cell receptor beta chains came from one sample sequenced in a study of Graves' ophthalmopathy and Graves' hyperthyroidism. The study amplified TCR beta CDR3 regions using RNA transcripts. Amplification began with first-round RT-PCR using HTBI primers, then second-round multiplex PCR was performed. TCRdb reprocessed the multiplex PCR reads with MiXCR, giving one entry per CDR3 protein. The sample holds hundreds of thousands of distinct CDR3 sequences, 15% to 19% seen once. The specimen was peripheral blood. These receptor sequences come from a woman between 18 and 29 years old with stable Graves' hyperthyroidism.

The chain employs TRBV15 and TRBJ1-1; maybe TRBD1 (5 bases). V lost 3 bases and J lost 1, with 15 bases in between. There are 16 residues in the CDR3. The germline gives CDR1 LNHNV, CDR2 YYDKDF (reference sequence). DNA for the CDR3: TGTGCCACCAGCAGGGGTCTGCGGGACCAGAACACTGAAGCTTTCTTT. It yields the protein CATSRGLRDQNTEAFF.

This clonotype was seen ten or more times. CDR3 bases: TGCAGTGCTGACCTCCCGACGGAGAACACTGAAGCTTTCTTT. This sequence encodes CSADLPTENTEAFF. This chain uses TRBV20-1 with TRBJ1-1, with D hard to call. V was trimmed by 5 bases and J by 1 base, leaving 14 bases between them. This CDR3 spans 14 amino acids. Germline V gene sequence: CDR1 DFQATT, CDR2 SNEGSKA (reference sequence).

This clonotype was seen many times. This sequence joins TRBV28 and TRBJ2-4; D uncertain. Trimming left V 6 bases short and J 0 bases short, with 12 bases between. This CDR3 is 15 amino acids long. Germline-derived CDR1 and CDR2 are MDHEN and SYDVKM. The CDR3 spells CASRDSILAKNIQYF. The CDR3 DNA reads TGTGCCAGCAGGGATTCAATTCTAGCCAAAAACATTCAGTACTTC.

There are many counts of this clonotype. The CDR3 DNA follows: TGTGCCAGCAGCCGTATGGGGGGGACCCTCAATCAGCCCCAGCATTTT. As protein: CASSRMGGTLNQPQHF. The chain joins TRBV12-3 or TRBV12-4 to TRBJ1-5; D might be TRBD1 (5 bases). Trimming removed 6 bases at V and 3 bases at J, with 18 bases between. CDR3 length: 16 residues.

This clonotype was seen many times. This chain connects TRBV5-1 to TRBJ1-6; 7 bases agree with TRBD1. Germline V gene lookup returns CDR1 SGHRS and CDR2 YFSETQ. V lost 1 base, J lost 7 bases, and 8 bases stayed unmatched. This CDR3 contains 16 residues. The CDR3 loop is CASSLHNRDSNSPLHF. The CDR3, as DNA: TGCGCCAGCAGCTTGCACAACCGGGACAGCAATTCACCCCTCCACTTT.

This clonotype occurred many times. The chain recombines TRBV27 with TRBJ2-5; 11 bases fit TRBD2. Germline V gene lookup returns CDR1 MNHEY and CDR2 SMNVEV (reference sequence). The J segment lost 9 bases and the V segment lost 4 bases, leaving 13 bases of the junction unmatched. This CDR3 comprises 16 residues. For the CDR3, the DNA is TGTGCCAGCAGTTCTACGGGACTAGCGGCCCGGGTGGCCCAGTACTTC. Encoded protein: CASSSTGLAARVAQYF.

This clonotype was observed many times. The V call is TRBV25-1, the J call TRBJ1-1, with 8 bases aligning to TRBD1. The CDR3 is 16 amino acids. Germline V gives CDR1 MGHDK, CDR2 SYGVNS. The ends lost 4 bases at V and 5 bases at J; junction bases unmatched: 12. CDR3 protein: CASSGTQGAERTEAFF. CDR3 DNA: TGTGCCAGCAGTGGGACCCAGGGGGCTGAGAGGACTGAAGCTTTCTTT.

V and J are TRBV3-1 and TRBJ2-6, with 8 nucleotides matching TRBD1. There are 19 residues in the CDR3. Trimming at V came to 3 bases and at J to 0 bases, leaving 10 bases not matched to a gene. Germline CDR1 and CDR2: LGHDT and YNNKEL (reference sequence). The CDR3 coding sequence is TGTGCCAGCAGCCACCGAGGAGCAGGGGGCCTCTCTGGGGCCAACGTCCTGACTTTC. Protein: CASSHRGAGGLSGANVLTF.

This clonotype was seen at least ten times. V and J are TRBV19 and TRBJ1-5, with 7 bases fitting TRBD1. This CDR3 comprises 14 residues. CDR1 is LNHDA and CDR2 is SQIVND in the germline V gene (reference sequence). The ends lost 10 bases at V and 6 bases at J; junction bases unmatched: 12. CDR3 DNA: TGTGCCATCGCGGACAGGCCGAAGGGTCAGCCCCAGCATTTT. Its protein product is CAIADRPKGQPQHF.

This clonotype has a count of ten or more. The CDR3 loop is CATSDLGLTGYTF. In nucleotides, the CDR3 is TGTGCCACCAGTGACCTGGGTCTGACCGGCTACACCTTC. V and J are TRBV24-1 and TRBJ1-2; D is unclear. V was clipped by 4 bases and J by 8 bases, with 13 bases between them. CDR1 is KGHDR and CDR2 is SFDVKD in the germline V gene. The CDR3 is made up of 13 amino acids.

The chain couples TRBV7-8 to TRBJ2-2, with a weak D call TRBD2 (7 bases). Germline V gene data show CDR1 as SGHVS and CDR2 as FQNEAQ. This CDR3 has 16 amino acids. Trimming took 4 bases from V and 5 from J, leaving 17 bases between them. The DNA for the CDR3 is TGTGCCAGCAGCTGGGGGGGCGACCTAAGGACCGGGGAGCTGTTTTTT. It codes for CASSWGGDLRTGELFF.

The chain links TRBV27 to TRBJ2-5; 7 nucleotides match TRBD2. J gave up 4 bases and V 3 bases, and 17 bases lay outside the gene matches. Germline values: CDR1 MNHEY, CDR2 SMNVEV (reference sequence). There are 18 residues in the CDR3. The CDR3 nucleotides read TGTGCCAGCAGTTTGAGCGTAGTAAGCGGGGCTCCACGAGAGACCCAGTACTTC. Protein product: CASSLSVVSGAPRETQYF.

This clonotype was counted many times. The genes are TRBV7-6 and TRBJ2-5; weak D call: TRBD2 (5 bases). V lost 5 bases, J lost 7 bases, and 26 bases lay in between. CDR3 size: 17 residues. The germline V gene encodes CDR1 SGHVS and CDR2 FNYEAQ. The CDR3 sequence is CASSLRLRPGGEATQYF. In DNA form, the CDR3 reads TGTGCCAGCAGCCTCCGACTACGTCCGGGTGGAGAGGCGACCCAGTACTTC.

The chain links TRBV6-5 to TRBJ1-1, with D possibly being TRBD1 (6 bases). This CDR3 is 16 amino acids long. The germline V gene encodes CDR1 MNHEY and CDR2 SVGAGI. Between the trimmed V and J ends, which lost 4 bases and 0 bases, there was a span of 15 bases. The CDR3 DNA is TGTGCCAGCAGTTGGGTAGTTGGGGGCGTGAACACTGAAGCTTTCTTT. It translates to CASSWVVGGVNTEAFF.

This clonotype came up many times. This chain uses TRBV12-3 or TRBV12-4 with TRBJ1-2; 7 positions match TRBD1. V was clipped by 6 bases and J by 1 base; unmatched bases: 5. The CDR3 runs to 14 residues. The CDR3 DNA sequence: TGTGCCAGCAGCCCGGGGACAGTTAACTATGGCTACACCTTC. Translation gives CASSPGTVNYGYTF.

The chain uses TRBV11-2 and TRBJ2-5, with 8 bases fitting TRBD1. Germline CDR1 reads SGHAT; CDR2 reads FQNNGV. With 5 bases clipped from V and 5 bases from J, the junction kept 7 bases outside the gene matches. The CDR3 has 14 residues. For the CDR3, the DNA is TGTGCCAGCAGCCCCAACAGGGGGACGGAGACCCAGTACTTC. It yields the protein CASSPNRGTETQYF.

V usage is TRBV20-1 and J usage is TRBJ2-7; D call uncertain. The DNA end favors TRBJ2-5, so the J call may be wrong. The CDR3 is 12 amino acids. Germline V gives CDR1 DFQATT, CDR2 SNEGSKA (reference sequence). The CDR3, as DNA: TGCAGTGCTAGAGTTACGGAAGAGACCCAGTACTTC. It specifies CSARVTEETQYF.

The chain is built from TRBV11-2 and TRBJ2-7; 11 positions agree with TRBD2. The CDR3 extends over 18 amino acids. The J segment lost 3 bases and the V segment lost 0 bases, leaving 10 bases of the junction unmatched. CDR1 SGHAT and CDR2 FQNNGV come from the germline V gene. The CDR3 reads CASSLDSPTSGNLYEQYF. As DNA, the CDR3 is TGTGCCAGCAGCTTAGACTCCCCGACTAGCGGGAACCTCTACGAGCAGTACTTC.

This clonotype has a count of ten or more. The rearrangement links TRBV20-1 to TRBJ2-5, with D perhaps assigned TRBD1 or TRBD2 (6 bases each). V was cut by 1 base and J by 2 bases, with 14 bases left in between. Germline V CDR1 and CDR2: DFQATT, SNEGSKA (reference sequence). This CDR3 region has 15 residues. CDR3 in DNA: TGCAGTGCTAGAGGCGACAGGAGGGGACAAGAGACCCAGTACTTC. It is translated as CSARGDRRGQETQYF.

This clonotype has at least ten counts. A junction boundary mismatches the germline segment, possibly from a read error. The rearrangement uses TRBV12-3 or TRBV12-4 and TRBJ2-4; weak D call: TRBD1 (5 bases). This CDR3 has 17 amino acids. The chain's CDR3 is CASSLYQGRRAKNIKYF. CDR3 nucleotide sequence: TGTGCCAGCAGTTTATACCAGGGAAGGAGAGCCAAAAACATTAAGTACTTC.

This clonotype has only a few counts. The chain employs TRBV7-2 and TRBJ1-5; possible D gene TRBD1, 5 bases. The V gene lost 1 base and the J gene lost 7 bases, with 14 bases spanning the gap. The length of the CDR3 is 15 residues. Germline CDR1 SGHTA, CDR2 FQGNSA. The CDR3 sequence is CASSLGWGFRQPQHF. CDR3 nucleotide sequence: TGTGCCAGCAGCTTAGGGTGGGGGTTTAGGCAGCCCCAGCATTTT.

There are many counts of this clonotype. J is TRBJ2-3 and V is TRBV12-3 or TRBV12-4; D gene uncertain. Between the trimmed V and J ends, which lost 3 bases and 2 bases, there was a span of 15 bases. This CDR3 is built from 16 residues. DNA of the CDR3: TGTGCCAGCAGTTTGGGGTCGATTCTCCTCACAGATACGCAGTATTTT. This gives the protein CASSLGSILLTDTQYF.

This clonotype was seen ten or more times. The rearrangement links TRBV7-2 to TRBJ2-7; 9 bases are a match to TRBD1. Unmatched junction bases numbered 8, after V lost 5 bases and J lost 3 bases. The length of the CDR3 is 15 residues. Germline V CDR1 and CDR2: SGHTA, FQGNSA. The CDR3 DNA is TGTGCCAGCAGCCCCACGGCGGGACAGGGCTACGAGCAGTACTTC. It specifies CASSPTAGQGYEQYF.

The chain joins TRBV11-2 to TRBJ2-5; D gene ambiguous. The CDR3 spans 13 residues. V lost 0 bases and J lost 9, with 11 bases in between. The germline V gene encodes CDR1 SGHAT and CDR2 FQNNGV. Here the CDR3 DNA reads TGTGCCAGCAGCTTAGAGGTGATCAGTGCCCAGTACTTC. It codes for CASSLEVISAQYF.

This clonotype showed up many times. V is TRBV12-3 or TRBV12-4 and J is TRBJ2-5; a weak D match, TRBD2 (6 bases). The CDR3 runs to 15 residues. V was pared by 4 bases and J by 1 base, with 13 bases between. CDR3 region: CASSSGEDFQETQYF. In DNA form, the CDR3 reads TGTGCCAGCAGTTCGGGGGAGGACTTCCAAGAGACCCAGTACTTC.

This clonotype showed up many times. The CDR3 protein is CASSLQGGTFTGELFF. The CDR3 DNA sequence: TGTGCCAGCAGTTTACAGGGGGGCACGTTCACCGGGGAGCTGTTTTTT. This chain links TRBV12-3 or TRBV12-4 with TRBJ2-2; perhaps TRBD1 as D (7 bases). Trimming removed 2 bases from V and 4 bases from J, with 14 bases in between. The CDR3 loop spans 16 amino acids.

This clonotype has ten or more counts. J is TRBJ2-7 and V is TRBV7-9; TRBD1 is a possible D gene (6 bases). This CDR3 region has 13 residues. CDR1 and CDR2 from the germline V gene are SEHNR and FQNEAQ (reference sequence). The V and J ends lost 3 bases and 6 bases respectively, with 12 bases between them. In nucleotides, the CDR3 is TGTGCCAGCAGCTTCTCAGGGGTAGGCGAGCAGTACTTC. It specifies CASSFSGVGEQYF.

This clonotype came up many times. The rearrangement joins TRBV6-2 or TRBV6-3 to TRBJ1-2; 7 positions match TRBD1. The V gene's germline CDR1 is MNHEY and CDR2 SVGEGT. J gave up 5 bases and V 5 bases, and 14 bases lay outside the gene matches. The CDR3 is 16 amino acids. CDR3 nucleotides: TGTGCCAGCAGTCCGCCGACAGGGAAGAGGGCTTATGGCTACACCTTC. Translating it yields CASSPPTGKRAYGYTF.

The chain has TRBV12-3 or TRBV12-4 and TRBJ1-2, with D possibly being TRBD1 (5 bases). Deletions cut 1 base from V and 8 bases from J, with 14 bases between. The CDR3 covers 14 residues. CDR3 sequence (DNA): TGTGCCAGCAGTTTAGTAAGGGACGGCATCGGCTACACCTTC. Translating it yields CASSLVRDGIGYTF.

This clonotype showed up many times. The chain uses TRBV18 and TRBJ2-7; TRBD1 matches at 8 bases. Germline V gene sequence: CDR1 KGHSH, CDR2 LQKENI. Trimming took 1 base from V and 2 from J; bases not matched to a gene: 4. The length of the CDR3 is 15 residues. Written as DNA, the CDR3 is TGTGCCAGCTCACCACAGCAGGGGGCGACCTACGAGCAGTACTTC. Translating it yields CASSPQQGATYEQYF.

In this sample, this clonotype turned up many times. The chain links TRBV20-1 to TRBJ2-5; D tentatively fits TRBD1 or TRBD2 (6 bases each). V was pared by 5 bases and J by 5 bases, with 21 bases between. The CDR3 runs to 15 residues. Germline assignment: CDR1 DFQATT and CDR2 SNEGSKA (reference sequence). The CDR3 DNA reads TGCAGTGCTCTAGCGTCTGGGTTTCAGGGGGAGACCCAGTACTTC. Translated, it gives CSALASGFQGETQYF.

The gene calls are TRBV27 and TRBJ1-2, with D possibly matching TRBD1 (5 bases). The V end lost 7 bases, the J end lost 4 bases, and 16 bases lay between the germline ends. In germline, CDR1 is MNHEY, CDR2 SMNVEV (reference sequence). The CDR3 is made up of 14 amino acids. The CDR3: CASKPRESSYGYTF. CDR3 DNA: TGTGCCAGCAAACCCAGGGAGTCGAGCTATGGCTACACCTTC.